This T cell receptor beta chain was found in a study of OX40 agonist ivuxolimab in advanced cancers. The V gene end was trimmed by 5 bases and the J gene end by 3 bases; junction bases not matched to a gene: 4. The CDR3 has 13 residues. CDR1 is GTSNPN, CDR2 SVGIG, per germline (reference sequence). Patients were excluded for autoimmune disease history or systemic immunosuppression. Using immunoSEQ multiplex PCR, the repertoire was profiled, and TCRdb retains in-frame clones only, with some absent. Found here are 20,000 to 30,000 clones, 60% to 85% of them singletons; the top ten hold more than 10%. This material consisted of CD4+ or CD8+ T cells sorted from blood, taken in a trial of the OX40 agonist ivuxolimab. V gene TRBV30 combines with J gene TRBJ2-7, with 10 bases aligning to TRBD2. The clonotype comes from an adult with an advanced solid tumor such as melanoma, head and neck, liver or kidney cancer. The CDR3 coding sequence is TGTGCCTGGGGACTAGCGGAGAACTACGAGCAGTACTTC. It encodes CAWGLAENYEQYF.